Presented here are 11 T cell receptor beta chains from one specimen sequenced in a study of naive and memory T cell subsets. An equimolar mix of two oligonucleotides served as the beta constant-region primer for TRBC1 and TRBC2. Ligated cDNA was amplified by four rounds of PCR with nested alpha and beta constant-region primers and SP2. TCRdb ran MiXCR on the UMI-ligation and nested PCR reads and lists one entry per CDR3 protein. This sample has about 150,000 distinct CDR3 sequences, with over 20% found just once. Overall study results and limits: Especially in CD8 cells, naive repertoires contained a few larger clonotypes, possibly CD45RA-re-expressing memory cells.

Their cognate antigens are unknown. Sequenced input: naive CD4+ T cells from blood. Receptor source: a human donor in good health.

The chain employs TRBV6-2 or TRBV6-3 and TRBJ2-2; TRBD2 aligns across 11 bases. J lost 0 bases, V lost 6 bases, and 12 bases had no gene match. CDR1 and CDR2 from the germline V gene are MNHEY and SVGEGT. The CDR3 extends over 19 amino acids. This chain's CDR3 is CASRSATSGKISNTGELFF. The CDR3 DNA follows: TGTGCCAGCAGAAGCGCGACTAGCGGGAAAATTTCGAACACCGGGGAGCTGTTTTTT.

This clonotype was observed many times. The chain has TRBV20-1 and TRBJ2-7; maybe TRBD2 (5 bases). The germline CDR1 and CDR2 sequences are DFQATT and SNEGSKA (reference sequence). The CDR3 contains 15 residues. V lost 0 bases and J lost 5, with 17 bases in between. CDR3 DNA sequence: TGCAGTGCTAGAGATAGGGAGAGAGGGAAGCACGAGCAGTACTTC. The encoded protein is CSARDRERGKHEQYF.

In this sample, this clonotype turned up a few times. The chain joins TRBV11-3 to TRBJ2-1, with 13 bases lining up with TRBD2. CDR3 length: 16 residues. The junction had 10 bases not matched to a gene; V was cut back by 5 bases and J by 9 bases. The germline gives CDR1 SGHNT, CDR2 YENEEA. The CDR3 reads CASSPMGLAGLAEQFF. DNA for the CDR3: TGTGCCAGCAGCCCGATGGGACTAGCGGGACTTGCTGAGCAGTTCTTC.

This clonotype was counted between two and nine times. The chain uses TRBV7-9 and TRBJ1-4; D is ambiguous. The V and J ends lost 1 base and 7 bases respectively, with 7 bases between them. CDR3 length equals 13 residues. Germline CDR1 and CDR2: SEHNR and FQNEAQ (reference sequence). This CDR3 reads CASSLGAFEKLFF. CDR3 nucleotides: TGTGCCAGCAGCTTAGGGGCATTTGAAAAACTGTTTTTT.

The count of this clonotype is one. The chain links TRBV18 to TRBJ2-5; D may match TRBD1 or TRBD2 (6 bases each). Trimming took off 3 bases at V and 5 bases at J, with 13 bases between the two ends. Germline V gene sequence: CDR1 KGHSH, CDR2 LQKENI. The CDR3 loop spans 14 amino acids. The CDR3 protein is CASSPAGHPETQYF. The CDR3 DNA follows: TGTGCCAGCTCACCTGCGGGACACCCGGAGACCCAGTACTTC.

This clonotype was detected only a few times. An end of the junction does not agree with germline; a read error may underlie this. This sequence joins TRBV29-1 and TRBJ2-7; the match to TRBD1 covers 7 bases. From germline, CDR1 is SQVTM and CDR2 ANQGSEA. The CDR3 spans 13 residues. The CDR3 sequence is CSVRFGPAGTDAF. CDR3 nucleotides: TGCAGCGTTCGGTTCGGGCCAGCCGGGACAGACGCCTTC.

The chain recombines TRBV29-1 with TRBJ1-1; the D is unclear. The V end lost 8 bases, the J end lost 4 bases, and 11 bases lay between the germline ends. Germline V CDR1 and CDR2: SQVTM, ANQGSEA. The CDR3 consists of 11 residues. CDR3 residues: CSTREVTEAFF. Written as DNA, the CDR3 is TGCAGCACTCGGGAGGTCACTGAAGCTTTCTTT.

The CDR3 nucleotides read TGTGCCAGCAGCCAATCTGGGCTAGGTGAGACCCAGTACTTC. This codes for CASSQSGLGETQYF. This chain connects TRBV14 to TRBJ2-5, with D uncertain. Trimming left V 2 bases short and J 5 bases short, with 12 bases between. This CDR3 is built from 14 residues. The germline V gene has CDR1 SGHDN and CDR2 FVKESK.

The chain links TRBV20-1 to TRBJ2-1; 10 bases align to TRBD2. CDR3 length: 16 residues. CDR1 is DFQATT and CDR2 is SNEGSKA in the germline V gene (reference sequence). The junction had 14 bases not matched to a gene; V was cut back by 3 bases and J by 9 bases. The CDR3 loop is CSASPTGLAGVSEQFF. The CDR3 bases are TGCAGTGCTAGCCCCACGGGCCTAGCGGGAGTCAGTGAGCAGTTCTTC.

V usage is TRBV28 and J usage is TRBJ2-7, with D perhaps matching TRBD1 or TRBD2 (6 bases each). There are 17 residues in the CDR3. In germline, CDR1 is MDHEN, CDR2 SYDVKM. The V and J ends lost 5 bases and 3 bases respectively, with 23 bases between them. CDR3 protein: CASSPMSQGPGSYEQYF. The CDR3 nucleotides read TGTGCCAGCAGTCCGATGTCTCAGGGGCCCGGGAGCTACGAGCAGTACTTC. The whole variable domain, filled in from reference TRBV28 and TRBJ2-7, reads DVKVTQSSRYLVKRTGEKVFLECVQDMDHENMFWYRQDPGLGLRLIYFSYDVKMKEKGDIPEGYSVSREKKERFSLILESASTNQTSMYLCASSPMSQGPGSYEQYFGPGTRLTVT.

This clonotype has a handful of counts. The J gene is TRBJ2-1, the V gene TRBV2; TRBD2 is a possible D gene (6 bases). Between the trimmed V and J ends, which lost 7 bases and 5 bases, there was a span of 12 bases. This CDR3 has 13 residues. Germline V lookup: CDR1 SNHLY, CDR2 FYNNEI. CDR3 loop: CASKVDYNNEQFF. In DNA, the CDR3 is TGTGCCAGCAAGGTGGACTACAACAATGAGCAGTTCTTC.